Many counts were recorded for the clone carrying this TCR beta chain. The target antigen is unknown. These data come from a study of metastatic and nonmetastatic thyroid tumors. In the study overall: Repertoires of blood and of tissue (tumor or nodule) from malignant and benign thyroid patients were compared. Findings and limits, study-wide: Across blood and tumor, TCR beta diversity in malignant thyroid tumors was reportedly significantly higher than in benign nodules.

As processed by the authors: Researchers built a distant-metastasis classifier for papillary thyroid cancer that drew on CDR3 differences across clinicopathological groups. Through MiXCR, TCRdb re-clonotyped the PCR reads. What appears here as the V and J calls and clone size reflects TCRdb's work, not the paper's. The sample consists of around 20,000 clones, about 33% of them appearing once. Ahead of thyroid surgery, no patient had received treatment of any kind. CDR3 size: 15 residues. The V call is TRBV3-2, the J call TRBJ1-5. TRBV3-2 counts as a pseudogene. Input material: adjacent normal tissue. This TCR was recovered from a female donor with papillary thyroid cancer or a benign thyroid nodule (not recorded which). Some clones in this sample may be carry-over from other donors' samples. In nucleotides, the CDR3 is TGTGCCAGCAGCCCTCGCGAGGGGAGCAATCAGCCCCAGCATTTT. This translates into CASSPREGSNQPQHF.